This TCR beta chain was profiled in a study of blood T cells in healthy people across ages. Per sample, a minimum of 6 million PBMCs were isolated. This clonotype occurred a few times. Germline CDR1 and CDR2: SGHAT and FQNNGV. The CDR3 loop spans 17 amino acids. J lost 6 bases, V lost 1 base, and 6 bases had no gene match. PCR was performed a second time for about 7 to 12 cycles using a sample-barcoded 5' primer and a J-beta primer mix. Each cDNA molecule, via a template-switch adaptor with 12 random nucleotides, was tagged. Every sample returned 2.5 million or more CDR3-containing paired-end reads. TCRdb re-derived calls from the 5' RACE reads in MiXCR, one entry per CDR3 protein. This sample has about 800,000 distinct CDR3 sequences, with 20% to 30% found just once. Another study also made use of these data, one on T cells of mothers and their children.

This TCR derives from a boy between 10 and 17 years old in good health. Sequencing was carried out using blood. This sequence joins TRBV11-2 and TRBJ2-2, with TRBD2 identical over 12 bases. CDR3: CASSLVRLAGVSGELFF. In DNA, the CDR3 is TGTGCCAGCAGCTTAGTCCGACTAGCGGGAGTCTCCGGGGAGCTGTTTTTT.